A selection of T cell receptor beta chains follows, all from one sample in a study of tumor and adjacent non-tumor tissue in lung cancer. TCRdb passed the multiplex PCR reads through MiXCR, listing each CDR3 protein once. The repertoire consists of approximately 80,000 distinct CDR3 sequences, with roughly 80% occurring once and the leading ten covering 50% to 65%. The sequenced sample consisted of distant non-tumor lung tissue. These receptor sequences come from a man aged 55 to 69 with non-small cell lung cancer. CDR3s include the opening cysteine and the closing phenylalanine or tryptophan. The D gene is left open where the match is weak. The size of a clone is reported for some rows only, either as once, few or many, or as a class for expanded clones.

CASSLAVEYEQYF | TGTGCCAGCAGCTTAGCGGTGGAGTACGAGCAGTACTTC | . | TRBJ2-7 | TRBV11-2 | 13 | .
CASSFRKKETQYF | TGTGCCAGCAGCTTTAGGAAAAAAGAGACCCAGTACTTC | . | TRBJ2-5 | TRBV11-2 | 13 | .
CSATGGGLITDTQYF | TGCAGTGCTACAGGCGGGGGCTTGATCACAGATACGCAGTATTTT | . | TRBJ2-3 | TRBV20-1 | 15 | .
CASRGPLYYGYTF | TGTGCCAGCAGGGGGCCGTTGTATTATGGCTACACCTTC | few | TRBJ1-2 | TRBV11-2 | 13 | .
CARSRQMGVNTGELFF | TGCGCCAGAAGCCGCCAGATGGGGGTTAACACCGGGGAGTTGTTTTTT | . | TRBJ2-2 | TRBV4-1 | 16 | .
CASSAGADTQHF | TGTGCAAGCAGCGCAGGCGCAGATACTCAGCATTTT | . | TRBJ1-5 | TRBV6-5 | 12 | .
CASSLHPGTSGACSYNEQFF | TGTGCCAGCAGCTTACACCCCGGGACAAGCGGGGCATGCTCCTACAATGAGCAGTTCTTC | once | TRBJ2-1 | TRBV11-3 | 20 | .
CASTPDSGGATGANVLTF | TGTGCCAGCACTCCAGATAGCGGGGGAGCCACTGGGGCCAACGTCCTGACTTTC | . | TRBJ2-6 | TRBV11-2 | 18 | TRBD2
CASSLVPKGMPSGANVLTF | TGTGCCAGCAGCTTAGTTCCAAAGGGCATGCCCTCTGGAGCCAACGTCCTGACCTTC | . | TRBJ2-6 | TRBV11-2 | 19 | .
CASRSSGGYNEQNF | TGTGCCAGCAGATCTAGCGGGGGATACAATGAGCAGAACTTC | . | TRBJ2-1 | TRBV11-2 | 14 | TRBD2
CASSPLGTESDQPQHF | TGCGCCAGCAGTCCCCTCGGGACAGAGAGCGATCAGCCCCAGCATTTT | . | TRBJ1-5 | TRBV12-3/TRBV12-4 | 16 | TRBD1
CASNSTGEETQYF | TGTGCCAGCAATTCTACAGGGGAAGAGACACAGTATTTC | . | TRBJ2-5 | TRBV11-2 | 13 | TRBD1
CSVDGTSANGQFF | TGTAGCGTTGACGGGACTAGCGCTAATGGGCAGTTCTTC | once | TRBJ2-1 | TRBV29-1 | 13 | TRBD2
CASGDGSIDTQYF | TGTGCTAGTGGCGACGGGAGTATCGATACGCAGTATTTT | . | TRBJ2-3 | TRBV12-5 | 13 | .
CTSSATGLRAEAFF | TGTACCAGCAGCGCTACAGGATTGCGTGCTGAAGCTTTCTTT | . | TRBJ1-1 | TRBV5-4 | 14 | .
CASGFGWIVGAFF | TGTGCCAGCGGCTTCGGGTGGATAGTGGGAGCTTTCTTT | . | TRBJ1-1 | TRBV11-3 | 13 | .
CASSLTEQGEQYF | TGTGCTAGTAGCTTGACAGAGCAAGGCGAGCAGTACTTT | . | TRBJ2-7 | TRBV7-7 | 13 | .
CASRLGSSGGSKETLYF | TGTGCCAGCAGGTTAGGGTCCAGCGGGGGGTCCAAAGAGACCCTGTACTTC | . | TRBJ2-5 | TRBV11-3 | 17 | TRBD2
CSTRDRAYEQFF | TGCAGTACTAGGGACAGGGCATATGAGCAGTTCTTC | . | TRBJ2-1 | TRBV20-1 | 12 | TRBD1
CASSSTGDETQYF | TGTGCCAGTAGTTCTACAGGGGACGAGACACAGTACTTC | . | TRBJ2-5 | TRBV11-2 | 13 | TRBD1